The source of this TCR beta chain is a study of cytomegalovirus exposure and HLA in healthy donors. Overall study results and limits: Earlier analysis looked at TCR beta V segments, and most were productive about 90% or about 30% of the time. The likely origin of a cluster of highly shared sequence variants was a sequencing artifact.

PCR employed 60 Vbeta and 13 Jbeta primers. TCRdb's table, derived via immunoSEQ multiplex PCR, lists solely in-frame clones and lacks some. The sample yields some 110,000 clones, 50% to 75% seen once. Trimming cost V 4 bases and J 7 bases, with 10 bases left between them. In germline, CDR1 is MNHEY, CDR2 SMNVEV (reference sequence). CDR3 length: 12 amino acids. In the case of this clone: What it recognizes is unknown.

Healthy donors of bone marrow made up the group. This receptor was identified in a woman in her thirties or forties in good health and CMV-seropositive. The chain has TRBV27 and TRBJ2-5, with a weak D call TRBD2 (6 bases). The source material was PBMCs. The CDR3 region is CASSSPAGTQYF. In DNA form, the CDR3 reads TGTGCCAGCAGTTCTCCAGCGGGGACCCAGTACTTC.